The clone carrying this TCR beta chain was detected only once. V was clipped by 1 base and J by 8 bases, with 16 bases between them. CDR3 length equals 15 residues. Per the germline V gene, CDR1 is SGHDT and CDR2 is YYEEEE. Authors' processing steps: The assay estimated nucleated cells by amplifying reference gene primers. Clones were sequenced by immunoSEQ multiplex PCR, and TCRdb holds only the in-frame ones, with some missing. The DNA was the basis for D and trimming; V, J and clone size are from that table. The table records 70,000 to 100,000 clones, about two thirds of them present only once. The sample comes from a study of blood T cell repertoires in COVID-19. Looking at the study overall: The United States, Italy and Spain supplied acute and convalescent COVID-19 samples.

The chain couples TRBV5-6 to TRBJ1-3; tentatively, D is TRBD1 (5 bases). Sequencing was done on a sample of peripheral blood. The receptor comes from a woman aged 60-75 years in a cohort sampled during active or convalescent COVID-19. The CDR3 loop reads CASSLTGRGGDTIYF. CDR3 DNA: TGTGCCAGCAGCTTGACCGGACGGGGGGGAGACACCATATATTTT.